This TCR beta chain was sequenced in a study of blood T cell repertoires in COVID-19 (TCRdb year 2020). Regarding the research as a whole: Samples from collaborators originated in the United States, Italy and Spain and spanned both the acute and convalescent phases of COVID-19. The prospective study material was composed of cDNA or gDNA derived from T cells, B-cell-depleted T cells, or PBMCs. Subjects who had been exposed to COVID-19, were actively infected with it, or had recovered from it provided the deeply sampled blood TCRbeta repertoires that made up the dataset. A freely available public database, intended as a resource for researchers studying the immune response to SARS-CoV-2, is where the repertoires were released. Samples were obtained from the ongoing ImmuneRACE study (first 160 participants) and from 950 to 1,500 subjects provided by 6 global collaborators. Nearly every sample came with metadata listing a de-identified subject ID, COVID-19 status, age in years and sex. Where available, HLA class I and class II types were obtained from metadata supplied by the sample provider rather than from assay-based typing.

As concerns this clone: Its antigen is currently not known. It has no much larger one-base neighbor in the sample; base qualities were not kept.

The junction shows trimming of 4 bases on V and 3 bases on J, and the gene matches do not reach 9 bases of it. From the cysteine up to the phenylalanine, the CDR3 has a length of 15 residues. Left in the record is the CDR3 DNA by itself, 45 bases read in frame from the first base. CDR1 and CDR2 (SQVTM, ANQGSEA) derive from the germline V gene. Another Seattle source contributed samples from volunteer blood donors who had recovered from COVID-19. Whole blood was collected in K2EDTA tubes by collaborating institutions according to the institutions' own protocols. For TCRbeta analysis, collaborators shipped samples as frozen whole blood, isolated PBMCs, or DNA extracted from either of those sample types. The immunoSEQ Assay, a bias-controlled multiplex PCR, was used to amplify TCRbeta CDR3 regions from genomic DNA. Per the authors' processing: Nucleated cell counts per sample were estimated from amplification of reference gene primers within the assay. Sequence reads were collapsed and filtered to measure the absolute abundance of every unique TCRbeta CDR3 rearrangement. Productive Simpson clonality was computed per sample as the square root of Simpson's diversity index over productive rearrangements. TCRdb stores this immuneACCESS table with in-frame sequences only. Part of the clones is absent; in the studies checked, under half of the shortfall reflects unresolved V genes, and no reason is known for the rest. V, J and clone size derive from that table, while D and trimming were established from the DNA sequence. The table for this sample lists under 150,000 clones; about 88% of them were counted only once. The top ten clonotypes cover under 9% of the sample.

Study-wide findings and limitations: The quantity of clinical and demographic metadata differed by source and by participant and was supplied without curation.

Sequenced: peripheral blood. This receptor was obtained from an older woman who had recovered from COVID-19. The V gene is TRBV29-1 and the J gene is TRBJ1-5, with 7 bases in between that match TRBD1. The sequence in DNA is TGCAGCGTTGTTCCAGGGGGTACTAACAATCAGCCCCAGCATTTT. The translation is CSVVPGGTNNQPQHF.